This T cell receptor (beta chain) was observed in a study of blood T cell repertoires in COVID-19 (dated by TCRdb to about 2020). Regarding the study in general: Samples from collaborators originated in the United States, Italy and Spain and spanned both the acute and convalescent phases of COVID-19. The prospective study material was composed of cDNA or gDNA derived from T cells, B-cell-depleted T cells, or PBMCs. The dataset comprised deeply sampled blood TCRbeta repertoires from subjects exposed to, actively infected with, or recovered from COVID-19. A freely available public database, intended as a resource for researchers studying the immune response to SARS-CoV-2, is where the repertoires were released. The samples were drawn from the first 160 participants of the ongoing ImmuneRACE study and from 950 to 1,500 subjects provided by 6 global collaborators. Nearly every sample came with metadata listing a de-identified subject ID, COVID-19 status, age in years and sex. Where available, HLA class I and class II types were obtained from metadata supplied by the sample provider rather than from assay-based typing.

TCRbeta CDR3 regions were amplified from genomic DNA by means of the immunoSEQ Assay, a bias-controlled multiplex PCR. As for the original processing: Nucleated cell counts per sample were estimated from amplification of reference gene primers within the assay. To quantify the absolute abundance of each unique TCRbeta CDR3 rearrangement, sequence reads were collapsed and filtered. For each sample, productive Simpson clonality was calculated by taking the square root of Simpson's diversity index across productive rearrangements. TCRdb's version of the immuneACCESS table is confined to in-frame rearrangements and falls short of the full clone set. An unresolved V gene accounts for under half of the shortfall where checked; the remainder is of unknown origin. The V and J calls and clone size are taken from that table; D and trimming were inferred from the DNA. Here the sample has about 240,000 clones; roughly 85% occur a single time. The ten largest clones represent roughly 5.3% of the sample.

Summary of the overall study and its limitations: How much clinical and demographic metadata was included differed by source and by participant, and the metadata was provided uncurated.

The CDR3 spans 15 residues, from the cysteine through the phenylalanine. Just the 45-base CDR3 DNA is kept, in frame starting at base 1. CDR1 SGHRS and CDR2 YFSETQ were looked up in the germline V gene. Relative to germline, V is missing 2 bases and J is missing 4 bases, with 6 bases of the junction outside any gene match. At one collaborating source in Seattle, patients were enrolled during active infection and were followed longitudinally through the course of disease. The collaborating institutions used their own protocols to collect whole blood in K2EDTA tubes. For TCRbeta analysis, collaborator samples were shipped as frozen whole blood, as isolated PBMCs, or as DNA extracted from either sample type. With regard to this clone: The target of this receptor is not known. It has no much larger one-base neighbor in the sample; base qualities were not kept.

Sequencing was carried out using peripheral blood. The clonotype originates from a man in his fifties with COVID-19, enrolled during active disease. The chain joins TRBV5-1 to TRBJ2-1; 7 middle bases align to TRBD1. The DNA is as follows: TGCGCCAGCAGCTTCCTTAAGGGGGCGTACAATGAGCAGTTCTTC. This codes for CASSFLKGAYNEQFF.